The 14 T cell receptor beta chains below were found in one sample sequenced in a study of CD4 T cells in relation to SARS-CoV-2 and coronaviruses. No antigen is known for these receptors. The data were produced by immunoSEQ multiplex PCR, yet TCRdb's version contains in-frame clones alone and is incomplete. Altogether approximately 27,000 clones are present, 75% being singletons, with the ten largest covering about an eighth. Before the COVID-19 pandemic, during about 2011-2018, CD4+ T cells were taken from unexposed donors. After ten to eleven days of culture, CD4+ T cells were isolated. Material: CD4+ T cells from PBMCs, cultured in vitro. These receptors originate from a human donor in good health.

The rearrangement joins TRBV6-2 or TRBV6-3 to TRBJ1-2; 7 nucleotides agree with TRBD1. The CDR3 consists of 14 residues. Per the germline V gene, CDR1 is MNHEY and CDR2 is SVGEGT. V trimming: 6 bases; J trimming: 2 bases; junction bases outside the gene matches: 6. The CDR3 region is CASSSQGQNYGYTF. The CDR3 nucleotides are TGTGCCAGCAGCTCCCAGGGACAGAACTATGGCTACACCTTC.

By share, this clone ranks as medium-sized. V is TRBV4-2 and J is TRBJ1-2; D is undetermined. Trimming removed 0 bases at V and 0 bases at J, with 17 bases between. The CDR3 runs 18 residues. From germline, CDR1 is LGHNA and CDR2 YNFKEQ. The CDR3: CASSQDRSGTVANYGYTF. In nucleotides, the CDR3 is TGTGCCAGCAGCCAAGATCGGTCAGGTACAGTAGCTAACTATGGCTACACCTTC.

The chain links TRBV5-1 to TRBJ2-7, with 8 bases that match TRBD1. CDR1 SGHRS and CDR2 YFSETQ come from the germline V gene. V lost 5 bases to trimming and J lost 3 bases; unmatched junction nucleotides: 7. This CDR3 spans 14 amino acids. CDR3 loop: CASRSTGQVYEQYF. The CDR3 bases are TGCGCCAGCAGATCTACGGGACAGGTCTACGAGCAGTACTTC.

The CDR3 region has the DNA TGTGCCAGCAGCTTGTCAGGCAGGAACACTGAAGCTTTCTTT. Protein: CASSLSGRNTEAFF. V is TRBV7-2 and J is TRBJ1-1, with D uncertain. CDR1 and CDR2 from the germline V gene are SGHTA and FQGNSA. The CDR3 has 14 amino acids. V lost 3 bases and J lost 1, with 9 bases in between. Together with reference TRBV7-2 and TRBJ1-1, the CDR3 gives the full variable domain: GAGVSQSPSNKVTEKGKDVELRCDPISGHTALYWYRQSLGQGLEFLIYFQGNSAPDKSGLPSDRFSAERTGGSVSTLTIQRTQQEDSAVYLCASSLSGRNTEAFFGQGTRLTVV.

V usage is TRBV3-1 (or the pseudogene TRBV3-2) and J usage is TRBJ1-5; 9 nucleotides align to TRBD1. The CDR3 sequence is 15 residues long. Trimming removed 5 bases from V and 7 bases from J; junction bases left unmatched: 9. Germline loops: CDR1 LGHDT, CDR2 YNNKEL (reference sequence). Here the CDR3 DNA reads TGTGCCAGCAGCTCTTCATACAGGGGGCGGCAGCCCCAGCATTTT. Protein: CASSSSYRGRQPQHF.

The CDR3 sequence: CASSETSGPMGETQYF. The CDR3 DNA reads as TGTGCCAGCAGCGAGACTAGCGGTCCAATGGGGGAGACCCAGTACTTC. The J gene is TRBJ2-5, the V gene TRBV11-2; 9 bases match TRBD2. Germline loops: CDR1 SGHAT, CDR2 FQNNGV. V shed 5 bases, J shed 5 bases, and the junction held 12 bases outside the gene matches. This CDR3 is 16 amino acids long. Supplemented by reference TRBV11-2 and TRBJ2-5, the full variable domain reads EAGVAQSPRYKIIEKRQSVAFWCNPISGHATLYWYQQILGQGPKLLIQFQNNGVVDDSQLPKDRFSAERLKGVDSTLKIQPAKLEDSAVYLCASSETSGPMGETQYFGPGTRLLVL.

This rearrangement joins TRBV29-1 to TRBJ1-1, with 7 bases aligning to TRBD1. Germline CDR1 and CDR2: SQVTM and ANQGSEA. There are 13 residues in the CDR3. V was pared by 4 bases and J by 5 bases, with 7 bases of the junction left unmatched. CDR3 sequence: CSVGRQGGTEAFF. Here the CDR3 DNA reads TGCAGCGTTGGGAGGCAGGGGGGAACTGAAGCTTTCTTT.

This clone was seen once. V is TRBV9 and J is TRBJ2-2, with unresolved D. Germline loops: CDR1 SGDLS, CDR2 YYNGEE. V lost 0 bases to trimming and J lost 6 bases, with 15 bases between them. The CDR3 extends over 16 amino acids. The CDR3 DNA follows: TGTGCCAGCAGCGTAGTTGGGCAGATGCGGTCCGGGGAGCTGTTTTTT. The encoded protein is CASSVVGQMRSGELFF.

This chain joins TRBV9 and TRBJ2-1, with 7 bases that match TRBD1. The V gene end was trimmed by 4 bases and the J gene end by 4 bases; junction bases not matched to a gene: 11. Per germline, CDR1 SGDLS and CDR2 YYNGEE. CDR3 length: 16 amino acids. The CDR3 bases are TGTGCCAGCAGCATAGGATCAGGGGGACAATACAATGAGCAGTTCTTC. Translating gives CASSIGSGGQYNEQFF.

This clone was seen a handful of times. This chain connects TRBV7-8 to TRBJ2-3; the D gene could be TRBD1 or TRBD2 (5 bases each). The ends were cut back, 5 bases at V and 4 bases at J, with 19 bases in the middle. Germline V lookup: CDR1 SGHVS, CDR2 FQNEAQ. The length of the CDR3 is 16 residues. The CDR3 nucleotides read TGTGCCAGCAGCCTCCGGGACCCACTCAACGCAGATACGCAGTATTTT. It specifies CASSLRDPLNADTQYF.

The rearrangement uses TRBV9 and TRBJ1-1; weak D call: TRBD1 (5 bases). The CDR3 covers 15 residues. The V end was cut by 4 bases, the J end by 4 bases, with 17 bases between. Looked up from germline, CDR1 is SGDLS and CDR2 is YYNGEE. DNA of the CDR3: TGTGCCAGCAGCCCATCTGGAGGTGGGGGCACTGAAGCTTTCTTT. This gives the protein CASSPSGGGGTEAFF. The full variable domain, with the rest looked up from reference TRBV9 and TRBJ1-1, is DSGVTQTPKHLITATGQRVTLRCSPRSGDLSVYWYQQSLDQGLQFLIQYYNGEERAKGNILERFSAQQFPDLHSELNLSSLELGDSALYFCASSPSGGGGTEAFFGQGTRLTVV.

CDR3 sequence (DNA): TGTGCCAGCGCTAAAGCTCAACAAGAGACCCAGTACTTC. This translates into CASAKAQQETQYF. This chain connects TRBV7-2 to TRBJ2-5, with D uncertain. Germline CDR1 SGHTA, CDR2 FQGNSA. V lost 8 bases and J 2 bases, leaving 12 bases between the germline ends. The CDR3 runs to 13 residues. The complete variable domain, with remaining parts taken from reference TRBV7-2 and TRBJ2-5, reads GAGVSQSPSNKVTEKGKDVELRCDPISGHTALYWYRQSLGQGLEFLIYFQGNSAPDKSGLPSDRFSAERTGGSVSTLTIQRTQQEDSAVYLCASAKAQQETQYFGPGTRLLVL.

The rearrangement uses TRBV19 and TRBJ2-1; 7 bases align to TRBD2. This CDR3 has 14 amino acids. Germline V gives CDR1 LNHDA, CDR2 SQIVND (reference sequence). Trimming removed 7 bases from V and 8 bases from J; junction bases left unmatched: 11. CDR3 loop: CASTDRGEGDEQFF. CDR3 nucleotides: TGTGCCAGTACCGATCGGGGGGAAGGGGATGAGCAGTTCTTC.

The V gene is TRBV28, the J gene TRBJ2-6; weak D call: TRBD1 (5 bases). The CDR3 is made up of 15 amino acids. In germline, CDR1 is MDHEN, CDR2 SYDVKM. The V and J ends lost 6 bases and 4 bases respectively, with 13 bases between them. The CDR3 DNA is TGTGCCAGCAGACCGGACAATCCCGGGGCCAACGTCCTGACTTTC. As protein: CASRPDNPGANVLTF. The full variable domain, with the rest looked up from reference TRBV28 and TRBJ2-6, is DVKVTQSSRYLVKRTGEKVFLECVQDMDHENMFWYRQDPGLGLRLIYFSYDVKMKEKGDIPEGYSVSREKKERFSLILESASTNQTSMYLCASRPDNPGANVLTFGAGSRLTVL.